This entry lists 22 T cell receptor beta chains sequenced from one sample in a study of T cell responses to AZD1222 COVID-19 vaccine. TCRdb keeps only in-frame clones here, not all; method: immunoSEQ multiplex PCR. The sample yields some 97,000 clones, about 88% seen once. The starting material was peripheral blood, obtained on day 0 of AZD1222 vaccination. All receptors come from an adult in good health.

The chain recombines TRBV7-2 with TRBJ2-2; no definite D call. V lost 3 bases and J 2 bases, leaving 7 bases between the germline ends. This CDR3 has 14 amino acids. Germline V gene lookup returns CDR1 SGHTA and CDR2 FQGNSA. The CDR3 is CASSFVYNTGELFF. The CDR3 DNA sequence: TGTGCCAGCAGCTTTGTATACAACACCGGGGAGCTGTTTTTT.

The rearrangement joins TRBV10-3 to TRBJ2-7; possible D gene TRBD2, 6 bases. Germline values: CDR1 ENHRY, CDR2 SYGVKD. This CDR3 spans 14 amino acids. Deletions cut 0 bases from V and 10 bases from J, with 16 bases between. This CDR3 is CAISESATGVHQYF. CDR3 nucleotide sequence: TGTGCCATCAGTGAGTCCGCGACGGGGGTTCATCAGTACTTC.

The CDR3 here is CASSLLDREWGYTF. CDR3 sequence (DNA): TGTGCCAGCAGTTTGTTGGACAGGGAATGGGGCTACACCTTC. This chain joins TRBV28 and TRBJ1-2; TRBD1 matches at 8 bases. CDR3 length equals 14 residues. Germline V gene sequence: CDR1 MDHEN, CDR2 SYDVKM. V dropped 3 bases and J dropped 8; count of bases not matched to a gene: 8.

The J gene is TRBJ2-7, the V gene TRBV9; D is unclear. V was shortened by 0 bases and J by 7 bases, with 8 bases between the two germline ends. CDR3 size: 12 residues. Germline V gene data show CDR1 as SGDLS and CDR2 as YYNGEE. DNA of the CDR3: TGTGCCAGCAGCGTAGATTTCGGAGAGCAGTACTTC. The encoded protein is CASSVDFGEQYF.

The chain employs TRBV11-2 and TRBJ2-2; no clear D. The CDR3 totals 13 residues. V lost 1 base and J lost 16, with 16 bases in between. CDR1 and CDR2 from the germline V gene are SGHAT and FQNNGV. The CDR3 sequence is CASSLGWERPSFF. CDR3 nucleotides: TGTGCCAGCAGCTTAGGATGGGAAAGGCCTTCGTTTTTT.

The rearrangement uses TRBV30 and TRBJ2-1, with 8 bases aligning to TRBD2. Looked up from germline, CDR1 is GTSNPN and CDR2 is SVGIG (reference sequence). The CDR3 loop spans 13 amino acids. The trim removed 2 bases at V and 6 bases at J, leaving 3 bases unmatched. CDR3 DNA sequence: TGTGCCTGGAGTCCGGGAGGGGTCAATGAGCAGTTCTTC. Translated: CAWSPGGVNEQFF.

This sequence joins TRBV5-1 and TRBJ1-2, with D unresolved. V shed 0 bases and J shed 2 bases, with 11 bases lying between them. The germline V gene encodes CDR1 SGHRS and CDR2 YFSETQ. The CDR3 totals 15 residues. The CDR3 protein is CASSLASDTNYGYTF. In DNA form, the CDR3 reads TGCGCCAGCAGCTTGGCCAGTGACACAAACTATGGCTACACCTTC. The full variable domain, with the rest looked up from reference TRBV5-1 and TRBJ1-2, is KAGVTQTPRYLIKTRGQQVTLSCSPISGHRSVSWYQQTPGQGLQFLFEYFSETQRNKGNFPGRFSGRQFSNSRSEMNVSTLELGDSALYLCASSLASDTNYGYTFGSGTRLTVV.

This clone appeared once. The V call is TRBV11-2, the J call TRBJ1-6; weak D call: TRBD1 (5 bases). V was cut by 5 bases and J by 2 bases, with 13 bases left in between. The CDR3 consists of 16 residues. CDR1 is SGHAT and CDR2 is FQNNGV in the germline V gene. CDR3 sequence reads: CASSRGPGPYNSPLHF. CDR3 coding DNA: TGTGCCAGCAGCCGCGGGCCGGGACCCTATAATTCACCCCTCCACTTT.

This clone occurred once. V is TRBV5-1 and J is TRBJ2-5, with 9 positions matching TRBD2. Germline loops: CDR1 SGHRS, CDR2 YFSETQ. V shed 0 bases, J shed 5 bases, and the junction held 5 bases outside the gene matches. The CDR3 runs 15 residues. CDR3: CASSLAVAGGETQYF. In nucleotides, the CDR3 is TGCGCCAGCAGCTTGGCCGTGGCGGGAGGGGAGACCCAGTACTTC.

The V call is TRBV5-1, the J call TRBJ2-1; maybe TRBD2 (6 bases). The CDR3 length is 15 residues. The germline CDR1 and CDR2 sequences are SGHRS and YFSETQ. Trimming removed 0 bases from V and 3 bases from J, with 10 bases in between. Written as DNA, the CDR3 is TGCGCCAGCAGCTTGGGAAGCGGGTTCTACAATGAGCAGTTCTTC. It codes for CASSLGSGFYNEQFF.

This chain joins TRBV7-7 and TRBJ2-7; D gene unclear. Trimming stripped 2 bases from V and 6 bases from J, with 11 bases between. CDR1 SSHAT and CDR2 FNYEAQ come from the germline V gene (reference sequence). This CDR3 spans 13 amino acids. The CDR3 nucleotides are TGTGCCAGCAGCTTAAACAGTTATGGCGAGCAGTACTTC. As protein: CASSLNSYGEQYF.

The chain joins TRBV11-2 to TRBJ2-5; D may correspond to TRBD1 or TRBD2 (6 bases each). V was pared by 5 bases and J by 4 bases, with 8 bases between. This CDR3 has 12 amino acids. The germline V gene encodes CDR1 SGHAT and CDR2 FQNNGV. The CDR3 sequence: CASSKGGETQYF. As DNA, the CDR3 is TGTGCCAGCAGCAAGGGGGGAGAGACCCAGTACTTC.

J is TRBJ2-5 and V is TRBV7-8; 7 bases match TRBD1. Germline V gene data show CDR1 as SGHVS and CDR2 as FQNEAQ. The CDR3 sequence is 15 residues long. J lost 4 bases, V lost 3 bases, and 8 bases had no gene match. CDR3 sequence (DNA): TGTGCCAGCAGCTTTCGGGACAGTTTCGTAGAGACCCAGTACTTC. This encodes CASSFRDSFVETQYF.

This chain links TRBV3-1 (or the pseudogene TRBV3-2) with TRBJ1-4; 10 bases match TRBD1. Germline CDR1 LGHDT, CDR2 YNNKEL (reference sequence). CDR3 length: 13 amino acids. V shed 6 bases, J shed 7 bases, and the junction held 2 bases outside the gene matches. This chain's CDR3 is CASRGQGIEKLFF. The CDR3 DNA reads as TGTGCCAGCAGGGGACAGGGGATTGAAAAACTGTTTTTT.

This chain connects TRBV9 to TRBJ1-4; D uncertain. Germline CDR1 SGDLS, CDR2 YYNGEE. Deletions cut 0 bases from V and 0 bases from J, with 6 bases between. The CDR3 contains 15 residues. CDR3 sequence (DNA): TGTGCCAGCAGCGTAGGAAGTACAACTAATGAAAAACTGTTTTTT. Protein product: CASSVGSTTNEKLFF.

The DNA of the CDR3 is TGTGCCAGCAGCCAAGAGGGGAACACTGAAGCTTTCTTT. This gives the protein CASSQEGNTEAFF. This chain connects TRBV14 to TRBJ1-1; D remains unclear. The germline V and J ends were trimmed by 0 bases and 1 base, with 3 bases remaining between them. Germline-derived CDR1 and CDR2 are SGHDN and FVKESK. This CDR3 has 13 amino acids.

The chain is built from TRBV25-1 and TRBJ1-1; D not certain. Trimming took off 4 bases at V and 2 bases at J, with 5 bases between the two ends. The CDR3 is 12 residues long. CDR1 MGHDK and CDR2 SYGVNS come from the germline V gene. The CDR3 DNA reads TGTGCCAGCAGTGGGGGTAACACTGAAGCTTTCTTT. This encodes CASSGGNTEAFF.

The DNA of the CDR3 is TGCGCCAGCAGCTCGGAGGGAGTGAAGGAAAAACTGTTTTTT. As protein: CASSSEGVKEKLFF. The genes are TRBV5-1 and TRBJ1-4; D remains ambiguous. Trimming cost V 3 bases and J 8 bases, with 14 bases left between them. The CDR3 has 14 residues. Germline V gene sequence: CDR1 SGHRS, CDR2 YFSETQ.

The chain employs TRBV5-5 and TRBJ1-2; the D gene is possibly TRBD1 (5 bases). The CDR3 is 15 amino acids. CDR1 is SGHKS and CDR2 is YYEKEE in the germline V gene (reference sequence). The V gene lost 0 bases and the J gene lost 9 bases, with 18 bases spanning the gap. The CDR3 loop reads CASSLAVRGPLRYTF. In DNA, the CDR3 is TGTGCCAGCAGCTTGGCGGTGAGGGGCCCTCTTCGCTACACCTTC. Looking up the rest from reference TRBV5-5 and TRBJ1-2 gives the full variable domain: DAGVTQSPTHLIKTRGQQVTLRCSPISGHKSVSWYQQVLGQGPQFIFQYYEKEERGRGNFPDRFSARQFPNYSSELNVNALLLGDSALYLCASSLAVRGPLRYTFGSGTRLTVV.

This clone has only one observation. This chain uses TRBV7-8 with TRBJ1-2; tentative D call: TRBD1 (5 bases). The V gene's germline CDR1 is SGHVS and CDR2 FQNEAQ. Trimming cost V 3 bases and J 7 bases, with 21 bases left between them. This CDR3 has 16 residues. The CDR3 DNA reads as TGTGCCAGCAGCTTGATCGTGTGGGGGTCGTGGGGTGGCTACACCTTC. Translation: CASSLIVWGSWGGYTF.

The chain links TRBV9 to TRBJ1-2; TRBD1 might be the D (6 bases). The CDR3 totals 14 residues. V was trimmed by 3 bases and J by 2 bases, leaving 11 bases between them. CDR1 SGDLS and CDR2 YYNGEE come from the germline V gene. This CDR3 is CASSGRGPNYGYTF. The CDR3 DNA is TGTGCCAGCAGCGGCAGGGGCCCCAACTATGGCTACACCTTC.

The CDR3 here is CASGPSGTGNNEQFF. CDR3 bases: TGTGCCAGCGGTCCTTCCGGGACAGGGAACAATGAGCAGTTCTTC. J is TRBJ2-1 and V is TRBV19; 9 positions match TRBD1. Looked up from germline, CDR1 is LNHDA and CDR2 is SQIVND (reference sequence). With 9 bases clipped from V and 5 bases from J, the junction kept 11 bases outside the gene matches. This CDR3 is built from 15 residues.